This T cell receptor (beta chain) was captured by sequencing in a study of blood T cell repertoires in COVID-19. V shed 5 bases, J shed 2 bases, and the junction held 5 bases outside the gene matches. The germline V gene encodes CDR1 MRHNA and CDR2 SNTAGT. The CDR3 loop spans 15 amino acids. Method: immunoSEQ multiplex PCR; TCRdb's copy keeps in-frame clones and lacks some. This sample has more than 100,000 clones, with about 79% found just once. The rearrangement uses TRBV6-4 and TRBJ2-3, with 9 bases lining up with TRBD1. The sequence came from a woman in her seventies with acute or convalescent COVID-19. Sequencing input: peripheral blood. The CDR3 loop reads CASSNGQGTTDTQYF. In DNA, the CDR3 is TGTGCCAGCAGTAATGGACAGGGGACCACAGATACGCAGTATTTT.